The clone carrying this TCR beta chain came up a few times. The data originate from a study of T-cell memory formation after mild COVID-19. V was pared by 1 base and J by 3 bases, with 14 bases between. The CDR3 is 16 amino acids. CDR1 and CDR2 (germline): SGHVS, FQNEAQ. TCRdb reanalysed the 5' RACE reads using MiXCR and keeps one entry per CDR3 protein. This table has about half a million distinct CDR3 sequences, 15% to 20% appearing once. The chain uses TRBV7-8 and TRBJ2-3, with a weak D call TRBD1 (5 bases). This sequence originates from an adult woman who had mild COVID-19 (a few samples of this study predate the infection). Cell type and time point are not known. Sequencing was performed on PBMCs or a T cell subset sorted from them (not recorded which). The CDR3 DNA is TGTGCCAGCAGCTTAGGGCGCCTGGCAGGGACAGATACGCAGTATTTT. The encoded protein is CASSLGRLAGTDTQYF. The variable domain in full, with the rest retrieved from reference TRBV7-8 and TRBJ2-3, is GAGVSQSPRYKVAKRGQDVALRCDPISGHVSLFWYQQALGQGPEFLTYFQNEAQLDKSGLPSDRFFAERPEGSVSTLKIQRTQQEDSAVYLCASSLGRLAGTDTQYFGPGTRLTVL.